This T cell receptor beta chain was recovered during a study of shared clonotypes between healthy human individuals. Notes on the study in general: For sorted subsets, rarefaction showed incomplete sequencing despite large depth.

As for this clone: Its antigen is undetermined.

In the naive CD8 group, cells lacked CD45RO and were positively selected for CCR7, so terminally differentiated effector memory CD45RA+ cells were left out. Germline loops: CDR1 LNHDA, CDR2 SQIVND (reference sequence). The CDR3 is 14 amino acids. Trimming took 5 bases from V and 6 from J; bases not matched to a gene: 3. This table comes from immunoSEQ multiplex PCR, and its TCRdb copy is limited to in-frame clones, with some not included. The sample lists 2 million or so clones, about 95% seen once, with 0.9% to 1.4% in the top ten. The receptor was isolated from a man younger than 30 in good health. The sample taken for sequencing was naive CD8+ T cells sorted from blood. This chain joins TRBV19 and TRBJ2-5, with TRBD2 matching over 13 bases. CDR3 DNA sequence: TGTGCCAGTAGTGGACTAGCGGGAGTTCAGACCCAGTACTTC. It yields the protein CASSGLAGVQTQYF.